This TCR beta chain was recovered during a study of blood T cell repertoires in COVID-19. About the research overall: Samples came from the United States, Italy and Spain, spanning acute and convalescent COVID-19. T cells, B-cell-depleted T cells, or PBMCs supplied cDNA or gDNA.

In the original analysis: Researchers report that nucleated cell counts were estimated from reference gene primer amplification. Generated by immunoSEQ multiplex PCR, the TCRdb table keeps only in-frame clones and is missing some. V and J calls and clone size come straight from that table; D and trimming were deduced from the DNA. In the table there are approximately 210,000 clones, under 90% of which are singletons. This TCR was recovered from a woman older than 75 with acute or convalescent COVID-19. Sequenced sample: peripheral blood.

CDR3 sequence: CASSLQTKDEQFF. The CDR3 bases are TGCGCCAGCAGCCTGCAGACTAAAGATGAGCAGTTCTTC. This chain uses TRBV5-1 with TRBJ2-1, with D possibly TRBD2 on 5 matching bases. The CDR3 runs to 13 residues. Germline V CDR1 and CDR2: SGHRS, YFSETQ. The V end was cut by 4 bases, the J end by 8 bases, with 13 bases between.